A single sample gave rise to the 30 T cell receptor beta chains below, sequenced in a study of OX40 agonist ivuxolimab in advanced cancers. The data were produced by immunoSEQ multiplex PCR, yet TCRdb's version contains in-frame clones alone and is incomplete. The table lists tens of thousands of clones, about 86% of them singletons. Sequences were derived from CD4+ or CD8+ T cells sorted from blood, sampled in a trial of the OX40 agonist ivuxolimab. These receptor sequences come from an adult with an advanced solid tumor such as melanoma, head and neck, liver or kidney cancer.

The CDR3 reads CASSITGGNTEAFF. CDR3 DNA: TGTGCCAGCAGTATCACGGGGGGGAACACTGAAGCTTTCTTT. The chain couples TRBV6-5 to TRBJ1-1, with D maybe TRBD1 (5 bases). The CDR3 extends over 14 amino acids. Germline CDR1 reads MNHEY; CDR2 reads SVGAGI. V was pared by 5 bases and J by 1 base, with 11 bases between.

The rearrangement uses TRBV5-6 and TRBJ1-2; unclear D gene. The CDR3 has 13 amino acids. The ends were cut back, 0 bases at V and 8 bases at J, with 11 bases in the middle. Germline lookup yields CDR1 SGHDT and CDR2 YYEEEE. CDR3 region: CASSLALPGGYTF. The CDR3 DNA sequence: TGTGCCAGCAGCTTGGCCCTCCCGGGAGGCTACACCTTC.

The chain links TRBV30 to TRBJ2-7, with D perhaps being TRBD1 or TRBD2 (5 bases each). Trimming took off 8 bases at V and 6 bases at J, with 17 bases between the two ends. CDR3 length: 12 amino acids. The V gene's germline CDR1 is GTSNPN and CDR2 SVGIG (reference sequence). The CDR3 sequence is CAGTGAASEQYF. The CDR3 nucleotides are TGTGCCGGGACCGGGGCGGCCTCCGAGCAGTACTTC.

V gene TRBV11-2 combines with J gene TRBJ1-1; weak D call: TRBD1 (5 bases). The length of the CDR3 is 14 residues. Looked up from germline, CDR1 is SGHAT and CDR2 is FQNNGV. Trimming pared 5 bases from V and 4 bases from J, leaving 14 bases between. The CDR3 protein is CASSPRATSTEAFF. In DNA, the CDR3 is TGTGCCAGCAGCCCCAGGGCTACCTCCACTGAAGCTTTCTTT.

The J gene is TRBJ2-5, the V gene TRBV15; 7 nucleotides line up with TRBD1. This CDR3 has 13 amino acids. V was pared by 7 bases and J by 2 bases, with 4 bases of the junction left unmatched. The germline gives CDR1 LNHNV, CDR2 YYDKDF (reference sequence). CDR3 protein: CATTGTVQETQYF. The CDR3 DNA reads TGTGCCACCACCGGGACAGTTCAAGAGACCCAGTACTTC.

The rearrangement joins TRBV27 to TRBJ2-7, with D possibly being TRBD2 (6 bases). The CDR3 is 17 amino acids. Germline assignment: CDR1 MNHEY and CDR2 SMNVEV (reference sequence). V gave up 5 bases and J gave up 7 bases, with 27 bases separating them. The CDR3 loop reads CASSQPGTGGQGREQYF. The CDR3 bases are TGTGCCAGCAGTCAACCCGGGACTGGCGGGCAAGGGCGAGAGCAGTACTTC.

This chain links TRBV7-9 with TRBJ2-1; a weak D match, TRBD1 (6 bases). The CDR3 spans 16 residues. Deletions cut 5 bases from V and 8 bases from J, with 22 bases between. Germline CDR1 and CDR2: SEHNR and FQNEAQ (reference sequence). CDR3 sequence: CASSPSSRLPGDEQFF. The CDR3 DNA reads as TGTGCCAGCAGCCCCAGTTCTAGACTCCCAGGGGATGAGCAGTTCTTC.

V and J are TRBV4-1 and TRBJ2-1; D is perhaps TRBD1 (7 bases). V lost 0 bases and J 4 bases, leaving 13 bases between the germline ends. Germline V gene lookup returns CDR1 MGHRA and CDR2 YSYEKL. CDR3 length: 16 amino acids. The CDR3 coding sequence is TGCGCCAGCAGCCAAGATCAGGGGGGATCGTACAATGAGCAGTTCTTC. Translated: CASSQDQGGSYNEQFF.

CDR3 coding DNA: TGCGCCAGCAGCTTGGATTCAGGTTTCTATGGCTACACCTTC. It yields the protein CASSLDSGFYGYTF. The chain combines TRBV5-1 with TRBJ1-2, with D hard to call. Germline V gene data show CDR1 as SGHRS and CDR2 as YFSETQ. V lost 0 bases to trimming and J lost 4 bases, with 10 bases between them. CDR3 size: 14 residues.

The chain couples TRBV2 to TRBJ2-6; no definite D call. CDR3 length: 16 residues. The germline V gene has CDR1 SNHLY and CDR2 FYNNEI. Trimming left V 3 bases short and J 4 bases short, with 13 bases between. In DNA, the CDR3 is TGTGCCAGCAGTGATCAGCCCGGTGCCGGGGCCAACGTCCTGACTTTC. This sequence encodes CASSDQPGAGANVLTF.

The chain joins TRBV18 to TRBJ1-2, with 10 nucleotides matching TRBD1. The CDR3 covers 14 residues. Germline V CDR1 and CDR2: KGHSH, LQKENI. With 3 bases clipped from V and 8 bases from J, the junction kept 6 bases outside the gene matches. This chain's CDR3 is CASSPWTGGLGYTF. Here the CDR3 DNA reads TGTGCCAGCTCACCGTGGACAGGGGGATTGGGCTACACCTTC.

The V and J genes are TRBV5-5 and TRBJ1-4; TRBD1 might be the D (5 bases). V shed 0 bases and J shed 5 bases, with 14 bases lying between them. The CDR3 covers 16 residues. The V gene's germline CDR1 is SGHKS and CDR2 YYEKEE (reference sequence). CDR3 amino acids: CASSLDWGSPNEKLFF. The CDR3 nucleotides are TGTGCCAGCAGCTTGGATTGGGGGTCCCCAAATGAAAAACTGTTTTTT.

V gene TRBV27 combines with J gene TRBJ1-4; D is possibly TRBD1 (5 bases). Germline CDR1 is MNHEY and CDR2 is SMNVEV (reference sequence). The V gene lost 6 bases and the J gene lost 0 bases, with 14 bases spanning the gap. This CDR3 contains 16 residues. The CDR3 DNA is TGTGCCAGCAGAAAGGAACAGGTGGCAACTAATGAAAAACTGTTTTTT. Translated: CASRKEQVATNEKLFF.

The chain employs TRBV14 and TRBJ2-5; D ambiguous. Germline V gene lookup returns CDR1 SGHDN and CDR2 FVKESK. The ends were cut back, 3 bases at V and 5 bases at J, with 10 bases in the middle. CDR3 length: 13 residues. The CDR3 DNA follows: TGTGCCAGCAGCCAGATGTCGTTGGAGACCCAGTACTTC. It specifies CASSQMSLETQYF.

The V and J genes are TRBV10-3 and TRBJ2-3; 16 bases line up with TRBD2. The CDR3 spans 17 residues. CDR1 and CDR2 from the germline V gene are ENHRY and SYGVKD. J gave up 2 bases and V 10 bases, and 9 bases lay outside the gene matches. The CDR3 bases are TGTGCCACCAGCCCCGGGACTAGCGGGAGGGCCACAGATACGCAGTATTTT. Its protein is CATSPGTSGRATDTQYF.

This clone occurred once. The rearrangement links TRBV7-6 to TRBJ2-7; D perhaps matches TRBD1 (6 bases). Germline CDR1 reads SGHVS; CDR2 reads FNYEAQ. V lost 1 base to trimming and J lost 0 bases, with 19 bases between them. The CDR3 has 18 amino acids. The CDR3 bases are TGTGCCAGCAGCTTAGGCTTAGGGTCCGGGACAAACTCCTACGAGCAGTACTTC. This translates into CASSLGLGSGTNSYEQYF.

This chain links TRBV2 with TRBJ1-5; no clear D gene. The CDR3 loop spans 14 amino acids. Between the trimmed V and J ends, which lost 7 bases and 6 bases, there was a span of 16 bases. Germline values: CDR1 SNHLY, CDR2 FYNNEI. The chain's CDR3 is CASTSDPPSQPQHF. The DNA for the CDR3 is TGTGCCAGCACTTCCGATCCCCCGAGTCAGCCCCAGCATTTT. Looking up the rest from reference TRBV2 and TRBJ1-5 gives the full variable domain: EPEVTQTPSHQVTQMGQEVILRCVPISNHLYFYWYRQILGQKVEFLVSFYNNEISEKSEIFDDQFSVERPDGSNFTLKIRSTKLEDSAMYFCASTSDPPSQPQHFGDGTRLSIL.

The rearrangement links TRBV18 to TRBJ1-4, with no clear D. The CDR3 loop spans 16 amino acids. V lost 0 bases and J lost 0, with 8 bases in between. Germline assignment: CDR1 KGHSH and CDR2 LQKENI. For the CDR3, the DNA is TGTGCCAGCTCACCACCCGGTGGCGCAACTAATGAAAAACTGTTTTTT. Amino acid sequence: CASSPPGGATNEKLFF.

CDR3 residues: CASRGTGGVNEQYF. The CDR3 DNA sequence: TGTGCCAGCAGAGGGACAGGGGGTGTAAACGAGCAGTACTTC. The chain joins TRBV6-5 to TRBJ2-7, with TRBD1 matching over 11 bases. The CDR3 loop spans 14 amino acids. J lost 5 bases, V lost 6 bases, and 6 bases had no gene match. CDR1 is MNHEY, CDR2 SVGAGI, per germline.

The rearrangement uses TRBV12-5 and TRBJ2-5, with D unclear. The V gene lost 3 bases and the J gene lost 4 bases, with 3 bases spanning the gap. The CDR3 consists of 11 residues. Germline assignment: CDR1 LGHNT and CDR2 FRNRAP. CDR3 coding DNA: TGTGCTAGTGGTTTTTTAGAGACCCAGTACTTC. Translated: CASGFLETQYF.

The chain employs TRBV15 and TRBJ2-7, with TRBD1 identical over 9 bases. The CDR3 sequence is 15 residues long. Germline loops: CDR1 LNHNV, CDR2 YYDKDF (reference sequence). J gave up 9 bases and V 1 base, and 10 bases lay outside the gene matches. Written as DNA, the CDR3 is TGTGCCACCAGCAGAGCGCGGGACAGGGAAAACGGGCAGTACTTC. This codes for CATSRARDRENGQYF. Complete variable domain (other parts from reference TRBV15 and TRBJ2-7): DAMVIQNPRYQVTQFGKPVTLSCSQTLNHNVMYWYQQKSSQAPKLLFHYYDKDFNNEADTPDNFQSRRPNTSFCFLDIRSPGLGDTAMYLCATSRARDRENGQYFGPGTRLTVT.

The gene calls are TRBV5-1 and TRBJ1-1, with D unclear. V was shortened by 6 bases and J by 1 base, with 10 bases between the two germline ends. The CDR3 loop spans 13 amino acids. Germline V CDR1 and CDR2: SGHRS, YFSETQ. Here the CDR3 reads CASKATGNTEAFF. CDR3 nucleotide sequence: TGCGCCAGCAAAGCCACGGGGAACACTGAAGCTTTCTTT.

This rearrangement joins TRBV6-5 to TRBJ2-7; D unresolved. Trimming stripped 0 bases from V and 4 bases from J, with 16 bases between. This CDR3 contains 16 residues. The germline CDR1 and CDR2 sequences are MNHEY and SVGAGI. The CDR3 spells CASSYSSLYPLYEQYF. CDR3 DNA sequence: TGTGCCAGCAGTTACTCCTCGCTATACCCCCTGTACGAGCAGTACTTC.

J is TRBJ2-7 and V is TRBV15, with TRBD1 matching 9 bases. Per germline, CDR1 LNHNV and CDR2 YYDKDF (reference sequence). V shed 6 bases, J shed 3 bases, and the junction held 6 bases outside the gene matches. The CDR3 sequence is 14 residues long. For the CDR3, the DNA is TGTGCCACCAGGGAACCGGGACAGGGCTACGAGCAGTACTTC. Translated, it gives CATREPGQGYEQYF.

The chain couples TRBV5-1 to TRBJ1-2; possible D gene TRBD1, 5 bases. The germline V gene has CDR1 SGHRS and CDR2 YFSETQ. V was cut by 0 bases and J by 3 bases, with 9 bases left in between. CDR3 length equals 14 residues. In DNA form, the CDR3 reads TGCGCCAGCAGCTTGGGAGACAGAGACTATGGCTACACCTTC. Protein sequence: CASSLGDRDYGYTF.

This chain connects TRBV5-6 to TRBJ2-1; 9 bases align to TRBD2. CDR1 is SGHDT, CDR2 YYEEEE, per germline. The CDR3 runs to 14 residues. V gave up 3 bases and J gave up 5 bases; unmatched junction bases: 3. CDR3 region: CASSWASGNNEQFF. The CDR3 DNA reads TGTGCCAGCAGCTGGGCTAGCGGGAACAATGAGCAGTTCTTC. Drawing the rest from reference TRBV5-6 and TRBJ2-1, the complete variable domain is DAGVTQSPTHLIKTRGQQVTLRCSPKSGHDTVSWYQQALGQGPQFIFQYYEEEERQRGNFPDRFSGHQFPNYSSELNVNALLLGDSALYLCASSWASGNNEQFFGPGTRLTVL.

Points on this clone: This CDR3 is also generated by other DNA sequences in the sample. The chain uses TRBV7-2 and TRBJ1-1; D unresolved. Between the trimmed V and J ends, which lost 5 bases and 3 bases, there was a span of 13 bases. This CDR3 has 14 residues. CDR1 is SGHTA and CDR2 is FQGNSA in the germline V gene. This CDR3 is CASSPLGGHTEAFF. The CDR3 coding sequence is TGTGCCAGCAGCCCACTCGGAGGGCACACTGAAGCTTTCTTT.

To note about this clone: The same CDR3 also results from other DNA sequences found in this sample. The V and J genes are TRBV28 and TRBJ1-5; D is perhaps TRBD1 (5 bases). Trimming pared 2 bases from V and 1 base from J, leaving 6 bases between. Germline-derived CDR1 and CDR2 are MDHEN and SYDVKM. This CDR3 region has 14 residues. CDR3 coding DNA: TGTGCCAGCAGTTTAGGGGGAAGCAATCAGCCCCAGCATTTT. It specifies CASSLGGSNQPQHF.

CDR3: CASSPPTLVTEAFF. The CDR3 bases are TGTGCCAGCTCACCACCGACCCTAGTCACTGAAGCTTTCTTT. The genes are TRBV18 and TRBJ1-1, with D uncertain. CDR3 length: 14 residues. CDR1 is KGHSH and CDR2 is LQKENI in the germline V gene. V was cut by 0 bases and J by 4 bases, with 9 bases left in between.

The chain joins TRBV25-1 to TRBJ2-3, with a possible D match to TRBD2 (5 bases). With 5 bases removed from V and 5 bases from J, the gap between germline ends came to 8 bases. The germline V gene has CDR1 MGHDK and CDR2 SYGVNS. CDR3 length: 12 residues. The CDR3 region has the DNA TGTGCCAGCAGTAGGAGGTTAGATACGCAGTATTTT. This translates into CASSRRLDTQYF.